This entry describes one TCR beta chain. What it recognizes is unknown. The sample is drawn from a study of T cell repertoires in cytomegalovirus infection. Study-wide context: Selection of CMV epitopes for the study included recently identified HLA-C-restricted and well-studied HLA-B-restricted ones. CMV infection and matching HLA type were both indicated by public TCR beta signatures.

Findings of the study overall: HLA-C-restricted CMV clonotypes gave the most frequent clonotype in two of eight donors. Frequencies of public TCR beta families were cumulated, and this identified carriers of CMV plus the relevant HLA.

TCRdb reanalysed the reads using MiXCR and keeps one entry per CDR3 protein. Of some 500,000 distinct CDR3 sequences in the sample, roughly 34% are singletons; the top ten hold roughly 15%. This TCR came from a human donor in good health (CMV status not recorded). Some clones in this sample may be carry-over from other donors' samples. The sequenced sample was cultured PBMCs, obtained from culture after CMV antigen stimulation.

CDR3 nucleotides: TGCAGTGCCCGACTATCTTACAATGAGCAGTTCTTC. This codes for CSARLSYNEQFF. The rearrangement uses TRBV20-1 and TRBJ2-1; D might be TRBD2 (5 bases). The V gene's germline CDR1 is DFQATT and CDR2 SNEGSKA (reference sequence). CDR3 length equals 12 residues. The germline V and J ends were trimmed by 6 bases and 4 bases, with 10 bases remaining between them.